This T cell receptor (beta chain) was captured in a study of shared clonotypes between healthy human individuals. The study, taken as a whole, reports: Clonotypes shared by all four donors outscored non-shared clonotypes in generation probability. Naive CD4 clonotypes were shared across several donors at about 5.3%.

In the case of this clone: Its matching antigen is unknown.

It was around 180 ng DNA, 31,000 or so T cell genomes, that sorted-subset replicate PCRs used. Sequenced by immunoSEQ multiplex PCR; TCRdb stores in-frame clones only, minus some. The table lists some 660,000 clones, about three quarters of them singletons, with around 1.7% in the top ten. Unmatched junction bases numbered 6, after V lost 3 bases and J lost 6 bases. CDR3 length equals 14 residues. Germline assignment: CDR1 SGHNT and CDR2 YENEEA. The genes are TRBV11-3 and TRBJ2-3; 7 nucleotides match TRBD2. Sequenced sample: memory CD4+ T cells sorted from blood. As to subset: CD45RA-negative fraction. This clonotype originated in a woman in her 30s in good health. The CDR3 loop reads CASSLNSGYDTQYF. The CDR3 bases are TGTGCCAGCAGCTTGAATAGCGGGTACGATACGCAGTATTTT.